This T cell receptor beta chain was identified in a study of T cell responses to AZD1222 COVID-19 vaccine. Study-wide results and limits: In a largely white British group with more females than males, clonal diversity was possibly underestimated.

As concerns this clone: Its antigen is unidentified.

Trimming removed 3 bases at V and 1 base at J, with 6 bases between. The CDR3 is made up of 13 amino acids. From germline, CDR1 is SEHNR and CDR2 FQNEAQ (reference sequence). Data came from immunoSEQ multiplex PCR; TCRdb stores just in-frame clones and leaves some out. The sample includes under 120,000 clones, around 94% seen only once; the top ten take approximately 2.2%. Sequenced material: peripheral blood, taken on day 0 of AZD1222 vaccination. This clonotype originated in an adult in good health. The chain uses TRBV7-9 and TRBJ1-1, with no clear D. The CDR3: CASSFSGNTEAFF. The CDR3, as DNA: TGTGCCAGCAGCTTTTCTGGGAACACTGAAGCTTTCTTT. Based on the CDR3 plus reference TRBV7-9 and TRBJ1-1, the full variable domain is DTGVSQNPRHKITKRGQNVTFRCDPISEHNRLYWYRQTLGQGPEFLTYFQNEAQLEKSRLLSDRFSAERPKGSFSTLEIQRTEQGDSAMYLCASSFSGNTEAFFGQGTRLTVV.